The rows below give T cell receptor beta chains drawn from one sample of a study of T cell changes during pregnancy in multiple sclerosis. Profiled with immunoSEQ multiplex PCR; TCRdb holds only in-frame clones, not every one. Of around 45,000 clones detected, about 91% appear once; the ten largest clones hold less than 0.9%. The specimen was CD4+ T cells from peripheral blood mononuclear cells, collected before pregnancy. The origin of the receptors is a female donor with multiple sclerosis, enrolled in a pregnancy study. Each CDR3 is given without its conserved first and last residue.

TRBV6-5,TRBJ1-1,ASSYSTRQTAF
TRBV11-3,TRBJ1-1,ASSPEGEGTEAF
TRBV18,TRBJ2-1,ASSFGQNNEQF
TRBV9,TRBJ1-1,ASSERPTPTEAF
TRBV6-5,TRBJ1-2,ASSSDRYGYT
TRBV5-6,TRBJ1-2,ASSLGQGDGYT
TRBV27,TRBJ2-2,ASSLSSGGRGTGELF
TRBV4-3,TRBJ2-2,ASSQGQGWYTGELF
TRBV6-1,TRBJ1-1,ASSPRWGGTEAF
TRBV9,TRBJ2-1,ASSVVASGGNEQF
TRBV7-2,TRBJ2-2,ASSLGLRGELF
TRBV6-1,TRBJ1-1,ASGRGTEAF
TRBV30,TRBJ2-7,AWHRGSYEQY
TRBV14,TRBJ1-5,ASSLRVRQPQH
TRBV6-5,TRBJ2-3,ASRQAANPTDTQY
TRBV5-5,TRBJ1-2,ASSLLWTGNYGYT
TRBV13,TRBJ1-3,ASSPRGGRGNTIY
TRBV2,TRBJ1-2,ASYGGQGYGYT
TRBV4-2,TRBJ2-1,ASSQDREFYNEQF
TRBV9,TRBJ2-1,ASSPRDRSYNEQF
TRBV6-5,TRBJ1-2,ASYYGYGYT
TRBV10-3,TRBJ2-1,AISESGRGGPPEDEQF
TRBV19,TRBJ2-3,ASSVDLAGGRGTDTQY
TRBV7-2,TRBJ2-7,ASSPETGTSYEQY
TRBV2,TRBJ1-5,ASSYGQGRSDQPQH
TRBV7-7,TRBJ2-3,ASSYLAGRTDTQY
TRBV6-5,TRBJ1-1,ASSTAGVGSTEAF
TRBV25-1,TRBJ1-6,ASKREGPNSPLH
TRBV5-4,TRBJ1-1,ASSSVTSVTEAF
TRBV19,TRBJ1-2,ASSSPTGGRYGYT
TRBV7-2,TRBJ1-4,ASSLGHLEKLF
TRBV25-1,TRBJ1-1,ASSSTGRTEAF
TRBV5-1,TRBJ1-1,ASTPGGANTEAF
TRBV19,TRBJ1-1,ASTAQGLVNTEAF
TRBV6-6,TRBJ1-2,ASSKGDPGGGYGYT
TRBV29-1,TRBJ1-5,SVGTGYSNQPQH
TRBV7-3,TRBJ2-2,ASSPLPGTGELF
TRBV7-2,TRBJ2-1,ASSEQQGNEQF
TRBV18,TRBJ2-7,ASSFKPNYEQY
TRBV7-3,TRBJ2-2,ASSLIRQGAGELF
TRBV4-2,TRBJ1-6,ASSQVLPGTVINSPLH
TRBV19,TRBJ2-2,ASSRERATGELF
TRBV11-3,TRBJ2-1,ASSLGLAGYEQF
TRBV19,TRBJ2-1,ASSMTLAGGSSYNEQF
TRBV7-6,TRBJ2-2,ASSLAGTVPTGELF
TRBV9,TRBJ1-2,ASSTRTGEGYT